Below, one TCR beta chain is given with its context. Here immunoSEQ multiplex PCR was the method, and the copy in TCRdb shows in-frame clones only, minus some. The sample lists more than 95,000 clones, 75% to 95% occurring once. Germline V CDR1 and CDR2: SGHRS, YFSETQ. The V and J ends lost 0 bases and 3 bases, in that order; junction bases with no gene match: 14. This CDR3 has 20 residues. The data were taken from a study of blood T cell repertoires in COVID-19. The rearrangement uses TRBV5-1 and TRBJ2-6; 8 nucleotides match TRBD2. This sequence was found in a human donor in a cohort sampled during active COVID-19. Sequenced: peripheral blood. CDR3 residues: CASSLVPLSAGENGANVLTF. Here the CDR3 DNA reads TGCGCCAGCAGCTTGGTCCCCTTGTCAGCGGGAGAAAATGGGGCCAACGTCCTGACTTTC.